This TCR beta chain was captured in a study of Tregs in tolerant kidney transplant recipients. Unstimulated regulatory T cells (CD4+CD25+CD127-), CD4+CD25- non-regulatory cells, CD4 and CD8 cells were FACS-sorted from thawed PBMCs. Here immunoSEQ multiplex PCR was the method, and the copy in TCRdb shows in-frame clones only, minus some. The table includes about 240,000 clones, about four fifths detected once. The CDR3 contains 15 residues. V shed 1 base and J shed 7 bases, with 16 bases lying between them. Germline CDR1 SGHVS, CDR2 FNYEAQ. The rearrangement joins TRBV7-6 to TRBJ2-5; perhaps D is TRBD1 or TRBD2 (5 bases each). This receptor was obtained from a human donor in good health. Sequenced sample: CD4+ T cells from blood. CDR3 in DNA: TGTGCCAGCAGCTTAGGAAGGCAGGCGAGGGGGACCCAGTACTTC. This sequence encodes CASSLGRQARGTQYF.